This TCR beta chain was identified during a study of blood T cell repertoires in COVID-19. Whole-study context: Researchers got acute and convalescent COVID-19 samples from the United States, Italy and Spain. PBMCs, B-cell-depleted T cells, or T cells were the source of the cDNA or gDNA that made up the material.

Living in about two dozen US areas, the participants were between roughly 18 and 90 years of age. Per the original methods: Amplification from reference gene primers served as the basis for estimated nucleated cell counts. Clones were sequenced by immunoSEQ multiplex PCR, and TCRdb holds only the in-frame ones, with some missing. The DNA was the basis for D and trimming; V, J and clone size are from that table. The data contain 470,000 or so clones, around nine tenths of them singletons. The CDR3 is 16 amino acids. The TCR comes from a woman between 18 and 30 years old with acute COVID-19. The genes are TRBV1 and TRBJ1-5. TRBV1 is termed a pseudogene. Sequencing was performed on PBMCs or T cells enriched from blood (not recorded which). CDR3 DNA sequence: TGCACCAGCAGCCAAGTACGAGAGGATGGAGGTCAGCCCCAGCATTTT. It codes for CTSSQVREDGGQPQHF.